A selection of T cell receptor beta chains follows, all from one sample in a study of human T cells and chemical hapten exposure. TCRdb reprocessed the RACE reads with MiXCR, giving one entry per CDR3 protein. The sample holds some 42,000 distinct CDR3 sequences, about 8.9% seen once. This sample comprised whole blood, obtained in connection with sensitization to the hapten diphenylcyclopropenone (DPC). The receptors here all came from a woman between 40 and 50 years old with alopecia areata. Some clones in this sample may be carry-over from other donors' samples. Each CDR3 is given with its conserved first and last residue. A D gene is named only where the DNA matches it firmly. For some rows the clone size is stated as once, few or many, or as a class when expanded; others skip it.

many,TRBV18,TRBJ1-4,15,-,TGTGCCAGCTCACCACTTAAGGACACGATTGAAAAACTGTTTTTT,CASSPLKDTIEKLFF
many,TRBV6-2/TRBV6-3,TRBJ2-3,14,-,TGTGCCAGCAGTTACGGCAGCGAGGCAGATACGCAGTATTTT,CASSYGSEADTQYF
many,TRBV6-2/TRBV6-3,TRBJ2-1,14,-,TGTGCCAGCAGTTACTCGGGGCCCCGGGATGAGCAGTTCTTC,CASSYSGPRDEQFF
many,TRBV18,TRBJ2-5,12,-,TGTGCCAGCTCATCCAAGTCAGAGACCCAGTACTTC,CASSSKSETQYF
many,TRBV20-1,TRBJ2-2,14,TRBD1,TGCAGTGCCAGGACAGGAACTTACACCGGGGAGCTGTTTTTT,CSARTGTYTGELFF
-,TRBV28,TRBJ2-7,16,TRBD1,TGTGCCAGCAGTACCCCCGGGACAGGGAAAGCTCACGAGCAGTACTTC,CASSTPGTGKAHEQYF
once,TRBV7-9,TRBJ1-6,15,TRBD1,TGTGCCAGCAGCTTAACAGGGACAGGGCTATTATCCCTCCACTTT,CASSLTGTGLLSLHF
many,TRBV5-4,TRBJ2-1,13,TRBD2,TGTGCCAGCAGCCGGCCGGGGGGCAATGAGCAGTTCTTC,CASSRPGGNEQFF
many,TRBV2,TRBJ1-1,14,-,TGTGCCAGCAGAAGGGACGGCAGTTACACTGAAGCTTTCTTT,CASRRDGSYTEAFF
many,TRBV19,TRBJ1-5,17,TRBD1,TGTGCCAGTAGTACGGGACAGGGGAGACGGGGCAATCAGCCCCAGCATTTT,CASSTGQGRRGNQPQHF
few,TRBV2,TRBJ2-7,14,-,TGTGCCAGCAGTGAATTGGACCGATACTACGAGCAGTACTTC,CASSELDRYYEQYF
-,TRBV28,TRBJ2-5,18,-,TGTGCCAGCCACGGGGGAACCAACGTTCCACGGAGTCAAGAGACCCAGTACTTC,CASHGGTNVPRSQETQYF
-,TRBV7-9,TRBJ2-5,13,-,TGTGCCAGCAGCTTAGTTAGGGACGAGACCCAGTACTTC,CASSLVRDETQYF
few,TRBV20-1,TRBJ2-3,15,TRBD2,TGCAGTGCTATCCGTGGGACTAGCGGGGCAGATACGCAGTATTTT,CSAIRGTSGADTQYF
many,TRBV20-1,TRBJ2-2,13,-,TGCAGTGCCCCCGGCGGCGGAACCGGGGAGCTGTTTTTT,CSAPGGGTGELFF
many,TRBV11-2,TRBJ2-3,17,-,TGTGCCAGCAGCTTAGAATCTACGGGACTCTTCACAGATACGCAGTATTTT,CASSLESTGLFTDTQYF
-,TRBV25-1,TRBJ2-3,16,TRBD1,TGTGCCAGCAGTGCTGACAGGGGGGAGTTTATGGATACGCAGTATTTT,CASSADRGEFMDTQYF
-,TRBV20-1,TRBJ1-6,16,-,TGCAGTGCTAGAGACAGAGTCAGCTCCTATAATTCACCCCTCCACTTT,CSARDRVSSYNSPLHF
many,TRBV20-1,TRBJ2-3,15,-,TGCAGTGCTAGAGATCTGCGGGGCCCGGTAGATACGCAGTATTTT,CSARDLRGPVDTQYF
once,TRBV7-6,TRBJ2-3,15,TRBD2,TGTGCCAGCAGCCCCTTAGCGGGAGACGCAGATACGCAGTATTTT,CASSPLAGDADTQYF
-,TRBV6-2/TRBV6-3,TRBJ2-3,19,TRBD2,TGTGCCAGCAGTTCCTGGGGACTAGCGGATGCCACTAGCACAGATACGCAGTATTTT,CASSSWGLADATSTDTQYF
medium-sized,TRBV25-1,TRBJ2-2,11,TRBD1,TGTGCCAGTACTAGGACAGGATCGCTGTTTTTT,CASTRTGSLFF
many,TRBV10-3,TRBJ1-6,14,-,TGTGCCACCAGCCGTGACCCCTCGGTCGAATCCCTCCACTTT,CATSRDPSVESLHF
many,TRBV12-3/TRBV12-4,TRBJ2-7,12,-,TGTGCCAGCAGTAGGACCTCCTACGAGCAGTACTTC,CASSRTSYEQYF
many,TRBV29-1,TRBJ2-1,14,TRBD2,TGCAGCACCGATGGGGGACTAGCGACCAATGAGCAGTTCTTC,CSTDGGLATNEQFF
-,TRBV12-3/TRBV12-4,TRBJ2-1,13,-,TGTGCCAGCAGTTTTAGGCGCGCGGAGGAGCAGTTCTTC,CASSFRRAEEQFF
many,TRBV20-1,TRBJ2-7,14,-,TGCAGTGCTAGATATCAGGCAGACTCCTACGAGCAGTACTTC,CSARYQADSYEQYF
many,TRBV20-1,TRBJ2-7,13,TRBD1,TGCAGTGCAGAACCGGGACAGGGTTACGAGCAGTACTTC,CSAEPGQGYEQYF
many,TRBV29-1,TRBJ1-2,13,-,TGCAGCGTTGAAGGTGGGAATGGCTATGGCTACACCTTC,CSVEGGNGYGYTF
many,TRBV27,TRBJ2-7,15,TRBD2,TGTGCCAGCAGTTTAGGACTAGCGGGGGCCTACGAGCAGTACTTC,CASSLGLAGAYEQYF
-,TRBV18,TRBJ1-4,15,-,TGTGCCAGCTCACCAGTCGACAGCCCTAATGAAAAACTGTTTTTT,CASSPVDSPNEKLFF
few,TRBV6-1,TRBJ2-1,14,-,TGTGCCAGCAAACGGGCCACCGCCTCGGATGAGCAGTTCTTC,CASKRATASDEQFF
many,TRBV6-5,TRBJ2-7,17,TRBD2,TGTGCCAGCAGGGCAACACCGGGACTAGCGGGGGTCTACGAGCAGTACTTC,CASRATPGLAGVYEQYF
many,TRBV28,TRBJ1-5,13,-,TGTGCCAGCAGTTTGGATCTTAATCAGCCCCAGCATTTT,CASSLDLNQPQHF
many,TRBV5-5,TRBJ1-2,14,-,TGTGCCAGCAGCCCATTTTTTGGGACGCAAAACTTTACCTTC,CASSPFFGTQNFTF
many,TRBV12-3/TRBV12-4,TRBJ1-1,13,-,TGTGCCAGCAGTTTGAAGGGGAACACTGAAGCTTTCTTT,CASSLKGNTEAFF
many,TRBV6-2/TRBV6-3,TRBJ2-1,17,TRBD1,TGTGCCAGCAGTTCCCCAGGAGGGACAGGGCCCCTCAATGAGCAGTTCTTC,CASSSPGGTGPLNEQFF
many,TRBV12-2,TRBJ1-2,14,-,TGTGCAAGTCGCTTCCCACGGTACAACTATGGCTACACCTTC,CASRFPRYNYGYTF
many,TRBV10-3,TRBJ1-2,16,TRBD1,TGTGCCATCAGTCACCAGGGGGACAGGAAAGTCTATGGCTACACCTTC,CAISHQGDRKVYGYTF
many,TRBV4-1,TRBJ1-5,15,-,TGCGCCAGCAGCCAAGCGGTACAGGCGGATCAGCCCCAGCATTTT,CASSQAVQADQPQHF
many,TRBV5-1,TRBJ2-7,15,TRBD1,TGCGCCAGCAGCCCCTTAAACAGGGGAGCCTACGAGCAGTACTTC,CASSPLNRGAYEQYF
many,TRBV12-3/TRBV12-4,TRBJ1-1,14,-,TGTGCCAGCAGTTTTGGACGGAGGAACACTGAAGCTTTCTTT,CASSFGRRNTEAFF
many,TRBV29-1,TRBJ1-1,10,-,TGCAGCGCCGGCGGGGCCGGGACTTTCTTT,CSAGGAGTFF
few,TRBV5-5,TRBJ2-2,15,TRBD1,TGTGCCAGCAGCTTGGACGGACAGGGCGCCGGGGAGCTGTTTTTT,CASSLDGQGAGELFF
many,TRBV3-1,TRBJ2-3,12,-,TGTGCCAGCAGCCAATGGGGGAATACGCAGTATTTT,CASSQWGNTQYF
many,TRBV5-5,TRBJ1-3,15,-,TGTGCCAGCAGCCGCCACGGTAGCTCTGGAAACACCATATATTTT,CASSRHGSSGNTIYF
many,TRBV18,TRBJ2-5,15,-,TGTGCCAGCTCACCCGTGCGGAGGGGGCAAGAGACCCAGTACTTC,CASSPVRRGQETQYF
many,TRBV7-6,TRBJ1-3,13,-,TGTGCCAGCAGCCCCCGCTCTGGAAACACCATATATTTT,CASSPRSGNTIYF
many,TRBV6-5,TRBJ2-1,15,-,TGTGCCAGCAGTTACCGGCTAGCCTCCTACAATGAGCAGTTCTTC,CASSYRLASYNEQFF
-,TRBV28,TRBJ2-7,11,-,TGTGCCAGCCGATCAATCCACGAGCAGTACTTC,CASRSIHEQYF
many,TRBV20-1,TRBJ1-3,13,TRBD1,TGCAGTGCTAACAGGGGGTTCGGAAACACCATATATTTT,CSANRGFGNTIYF
few,TRBV20-1,TRBJ1-5,13,-,TGCAGTGCCTTCAGCACTCGGAATCAGCCCCAGCATTTT,CSAFSTRNQPQHF
few,TRBV4-1,TRBJ1-2,15,-,TGCGCCAGCAGCCAAAGGGTACAGGCTCCGATGGTCTACACCTTC,CASSQRVQAPMVYTF
-,TRBV6-5,TRBJ1-3,14,-,TGTGCCAGCAGCCGTACCCACTCTGGAAACACCATATATTTT,CASSRTHSGNTIYF
few,TRBV20-1,TRBJ2-1,16,TRBD1,TGCAGTGCGCCCAGGACAGGTGTGTTCTCCTACAATGAGCAGTTCTTC,CSAPRTGVFSYNEQFF